The clone carrying this T cell receptor (beta chain) has only a few counts. Each CDR3 protein gets one entry after TCRdb re-called the RT-PCR reads with MiXCR. The sample yields hundreds of thousands of distinct CDR3 sequences, 14% seen once. The germline gives CDR1 MNHEY, CDR2 SMNVEV (reference sequence). The CDR3 is 13 amino acids. V lost 7 bases to trimming and J lost 1 base, with 10 bases between them. This TCR was recovered from a female donor in good health, serving as a healthy control. The V gene is TRBV27, the J gene TRBJ1-1; D is ambiguous. The sequencing input was memory CD4+ T cells from blood. DNA of the CDR3: TGTGCCAGCAAAAACCGGGAGAACACTGAAGCTTTCTTT. Amino acid sequence: CASKNRENTEAFF.